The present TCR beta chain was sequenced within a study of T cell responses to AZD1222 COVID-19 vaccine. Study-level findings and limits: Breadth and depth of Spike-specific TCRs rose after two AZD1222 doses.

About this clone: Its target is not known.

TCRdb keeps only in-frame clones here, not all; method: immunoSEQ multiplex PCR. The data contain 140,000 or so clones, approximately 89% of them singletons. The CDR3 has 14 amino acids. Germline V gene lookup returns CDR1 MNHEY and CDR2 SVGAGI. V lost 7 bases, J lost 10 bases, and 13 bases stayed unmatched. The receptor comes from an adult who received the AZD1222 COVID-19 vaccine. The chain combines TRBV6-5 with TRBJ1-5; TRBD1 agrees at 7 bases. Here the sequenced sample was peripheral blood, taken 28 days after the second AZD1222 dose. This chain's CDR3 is CASTGGGSSSPQHF. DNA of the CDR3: TGTGCCAGCACCGGAGGGGGCTCATCTTCCCCCCAGCATTTT.